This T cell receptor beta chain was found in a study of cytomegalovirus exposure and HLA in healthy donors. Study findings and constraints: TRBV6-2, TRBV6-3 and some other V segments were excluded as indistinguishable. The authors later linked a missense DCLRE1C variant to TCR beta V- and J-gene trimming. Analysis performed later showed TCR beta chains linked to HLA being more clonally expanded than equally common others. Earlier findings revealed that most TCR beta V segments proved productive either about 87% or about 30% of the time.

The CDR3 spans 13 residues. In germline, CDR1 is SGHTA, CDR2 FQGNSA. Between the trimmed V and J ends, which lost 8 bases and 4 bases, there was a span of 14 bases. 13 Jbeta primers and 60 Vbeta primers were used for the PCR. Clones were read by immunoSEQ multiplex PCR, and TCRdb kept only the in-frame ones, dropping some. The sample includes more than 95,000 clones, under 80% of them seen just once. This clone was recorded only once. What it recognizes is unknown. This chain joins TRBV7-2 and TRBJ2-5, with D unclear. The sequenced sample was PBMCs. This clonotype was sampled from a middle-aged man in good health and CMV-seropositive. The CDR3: CASRKPARETQYF. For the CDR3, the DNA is TGTGCCAGCCGCAAACCCGCGCGAGAGACCCAGTACTTC.